This is a list of T cell receptor beta chains from one sample in a study of blood T cell repertoires in COVID-19. Profiled with immunoSEQ multiplex PCR; TCRdb holds only in-frame clones, not every one. The sample yields about 89,000 clones, 80% seen once. Sequencing was done on a sample of peripheral blood. The receptors were sampled from a woman older than 75 with acute or convalescent COVID-19. Each CDR3 is given with its conserved first and last residue. D genes are given only for firm matches. The size field is filled for only some rows; it gives once, few, many or a size class.

>TRBV30|NA|TRBJ2-7|TRBD1
TGTGCCGGGGGACAGAACTACGAGCAGTACTTC
CAGGQNYEQYF
>TRBV5-4|once|TRBJ1-2|TRBD1
TGTGCCAGCAGCGCTCGACAGGGGAACCCGGATGGCTACACCTTC
CASSARQGNPDGYTF
>TRBV11-2|NA|TRBJ2-3|TRBD2
TGTGCCAGCAGCCCAGCGGGGGGGCGGGATACGCAGTATTTT
CASSPAGGRDTQYF
>TRBV7-2|once|TRBJ1-2|TRBD1
TGTGCCAGCAGCTCCCGACAGGGCAACTATGGCTACACCTTC
CASSSRQGNYGYTF
>TRBV3-1/TRBV3-2|few|TRBJ1-1|TRBD1
TGTGCCAGCGGACTCCAGGGTGCCGGGACAGGGGGTACTGAAGCTTTCTTT
CASGLQGAGTGGTEAFF
>TRBV27|NA|TRBJ2-7|TRBD1
TGTGCCAGCAGTTGGGACAGGGGCCACGAGCAGTACTTC
CASSWDRGHEQYF
>TRBV6-5|NA|TRBJ1-2|NA
TGTGCCAGCAGTTTACCAGGATTGGGCTACACCTTC
CASSLPGLGYTF
>TRBV19|once|TRBJ2-1|NA
TGTGCCAGTAGTATTTTTTCTCCGGGACTGGAGCAGTTCTTC
CASSIFSPGLEQFF
>TRBV7-2|NA|TRBJ2-7|TRBD1
TGTGCCAGCAGAAGGGACAGGGGCGAGCAGTACTTC
CASRRDRGEQYF
>TRBV7-9|NA|TRBJ1-1|NA
TGTGCCAGCAGCTACAGGGTCGGCACTGAAGCTTTCTTT
CASSYRVGTEAFF
>TRBV19|few|TRBJ2-2|NA
TGTGCCAGTCGGAGAGGGGACATTAACACCGGGGAGCTGTTTTTT
CASRRGDINTGELFF
>TRBV18|NA|TRBJ1-6|TRBD1
TGTGCCAGCTCGGACTCAGGGACAGCATATTCACCCCTCCACTTT
CASSDSGTAYSPLHF
>TRBV4-1|once|TRBJ1-4|NA
TGCGCCAGCAGCCAAGATGGGGCAGGGAATGAAAAACTGTTTTTT
CASSQDGAGNEKLFF
>TRBV5-1|NA|TRBJ2-1|TRBD2
TGCGCCAGCGGACTAGCGGGAGAAAATGAGCAGTTCTTC
CASGLAGENEQFF
>TRBV12-3/TRBV12-4|few|TRBJ1-5|NA
TGTGCCAGCAGACGGGGAGGGGATCAGCCCCAGCATTTT
CASRRGGDQPQHF
>TRBV29-1|NA|TRBJ1-5|TRBD1
TGCAGCGTTACAGGACAGGCGAATCAGCCCCAGCATTTT
CSVTGQANQPQHF
>TRBV10-1|NA|TRBJ1-5|TRBD1
TGCGCCAGCAGTGACCCCGAGGAGGGGGCTAGCAATCAGCCCCAGCATTTT
CASSDPEEGASNQPQHF
>TRBV7-2|NA|TRBJ2-7|TRBD2
TGTGCCAGCAGCTTTCGATGGGACTACTACACCTCCTACGAGCAGTACTTC
CASSFRWDYYTSYEQYF
>TRBV6-5|NA|TRBJ1-5|NA
TGTGCCAGCAAGGCCGGAGGGAAGGGTTTTAAGCCCCAGCATTTT
CASKAGGKGFKPQHF
>TRBV11-2|NA|TRBJ1-3|TRBD1
TGTGCCAGCAGCTCCAGACAGGGTTACACCATATATTTT
CASSSRQGYTIYF
>TRBV7-3|few|TRBJ2-2|NA
TGTGCCAGCAGTCTATCTACCGGGGAGCTGTTTTTT
CASSLSTGELFF
>TRBV19|NA|TRBJ1-1|NA
TGTGCCAGTAGTATAGGTGGAGGGACTGAAGCTTTCTTT
CASSIGGGTEAFF
>TRBV4-1|NA|TRBJ2-5|TRBD2
TGCGCCAGCAGCCGTCCCGGGACTAGCGTAAAGACCCAGTACTTC
CASSRPGTSVKTQYF
>TRBV11-3|few|TRBJ2-7|NA
TGTGCCAGCAGCTTAGCGGGTTACCCCTACGAGCAGTACTTC
CASSLAGYPYEQYF
>TRBV11-3|NA|TRBJ2-7|TRBD2
TGTGCCAGCAGCTTAAGCGGGACCCGTGCGCAGTACTTC
CASSLSGTRAQYF
>TRBV7-3|NA|TRBJ1-1|TRBD1
TGTGCCAGCACCGGGGAGCTAAGGACAGGCGAAGCTTTCTTT
CASTGELRTGEAFF